This is a list of T cell receptor beta chains from one sample in a study of identical twins. TCRdb processed the 5' RACE reads anew with MiXCR; each CDR3 protein has one entry. The sample shows 1,800,000 or so distinct CDR3 sequences, less than 40% of them seen only once. Sequences were obtained from cord blood. These receptors all stem from a newborn girl in good health. Both conserved end residues are part of each CDR3. Fields, in order: J gene, D gene, V gene, clone size, CDR3 length, CDR3 DNA, CDR3 protein. A D gene is named only where the DNA matches it firmly. Only some rows state a clone size, as once, few, many or a class for expanded clones.

>TRBJ2-1|TRBD2|TRBV3-1|NA|19
TGTGCCAGCAGCCAAGATCTGGGAGTAGCGGGAGGGTACTACAATGAGCAGTTCTTC
CASSQDLGVAGGYYNEQFF
>TRBJ2-4|TRBD2|TRBV7-2|few|18
TGTGCCAGCAGCTTAACCCCAGCGAGCGGGAGAAGTGGAAACATTCAGTACTTC
CASSLTPASGRSGNIQYF
>TRBJ2-7|TRBD1|TRBV5-1|many|14
TGCGCCAGCAGCACGGGACAGGGAGGATACGAGCAGTACTTC
CASSTGQGGYEQYF
>TRBJ2-1|TRBD2|TRBV5-6|NA|15
TGTGCCAGCAGCCGAGGCCAGCGGGAGTACAATGAGCAGTTCTTC
CASSRGQREYNEQFF
>TRBJ1-4|TRBD1|TRBV4-2|once|16
TGTGCCAGCAGCCAAGACAGGGGGGCCGGAGGCGAAAAGCTGTTTTTT
CASSQDRGAGGEKLFF
>TRBJ2-5|TRBD1|TRBV12-3/TRBV12-4|many|14
TGTGCCAGCAGTCAACAGGGGGCGAGAGAGACCCAGTACTTC
CASSQQGARETQYF
>TRBJ2-7|TRBD2|TRBV20-1|few|16
TGCAGTGCTAGTCCTCTAACTAGCGGGGGCTCCTACGAGCAGTACTTC
CSASPLTSGGSYEQYF
>TRBJ2-7|NA|TRBV20-1|few|12
TGCAGTGCTGCGAAGACCCTCTACGAGCAGTACTTC
CSAAKTLYEQYF
>TRBJ2-2|NA|TRBV5-1|few|15
TGCGCCAGCAGCGAGGACAGACCGAACACCGGGGAGCTGTTTTTT
CASSEDRPNTGELFF
>TRBJ2-7|NA|TRBV5-1|few|15
TGCGCCAGCAGGCCTCGCCCGGGCAGGGACTACGAGCAGTACTTC
CASRPRPGRDYEQYF
>TRBJ2-7|TRBD2|TRBV20-1|NA|16
TGCAGTGCTAGAGATTGGGAGCGGGGCCTCTCCTACGAGCAGTACTTC
CSARDWERGLSYEQYF
>TRBJ1-2|NA|TRBV12-3/TRBV12-4|few|14
TGTGCCAGCACCCTGGCCGGGCAATACTATGGCTACACCTTC
CASTLAGQYYGYTF
>TRBJ2-3|NA|TRBV20-1|few|17
TGCAGTGCTAAAGGGGGGGGGGGCCTACTGAGCACAGATACGCAGTATTTT
CSAKGGGGLLSTDTQYF
>TRBJ2-3|NA|TRBV2|many|11
TGTGCCAGCAGGGCGAGGGATACGCAGTATTTT
CASRARDTQYF
>TRBJ1-1|NA|TRBV6-1|NA|13
TGTGCCAGCACGAGGGACGGGAACACTGAAGCTTTCTTT
CASTRDGNTEAFF
>TRBJ2-7|NA|TRBV18|NA|15
TGTGCCAGCTCACCACCCGGGAGACAGCCCTACGAGCAGTACTTC
CASSPPGRQPYEQYF
>TRBJ2-5|NA|TRBV7-7|many|14
TGTGCTAGCAGCTTAAACAGGGCGGGAGAGACCCAGTACTTC
CASSLNRAGETQYF
>TRBJ2-7|NA|TRBV20-1|NA|16
TGCAGTGCTCCGCTCACCGGAGAGCTAGCGACCAATGAGCAGTACTTC
CSAPLTGELATNEQYF
>TRBJ2-7|TRBD2|TRBV20-1|NA|17
TGCAGTGCTAGGGGGGTGCTAGCGGGAGCAAGGTACAATGAGCAGTACTTC
CSARGVLAGARYNEQYF
>TRBJ2-7|NA|TRBV10-3|NA|12
TGTGCCATCGCAGAACAGGGTGACGAGCAGTACTTC
CAIAEQGDEQYF
>TRBJ1-2|TRBD1|TRBV10-3|NA|14
TGTGCCATCAGTGGAGGGGGCCAATGGGATGGCTACACCTTC
CAISGGGQWDGYTF
>TRBJ2-7|TRBD1|TRBV20-1|NA|14
TGCAGTGCTCCCGGGACAGGTAATCCCTACGAGCAGTACTTC
CSAPGTGNPYEQYF
>TRBJ2-2|NA|TRBV28|few|14
TGTGCCAGCAGTCAGGGGAGGTGGGCCGGGGAGCTGTTTTTT
CASSQGRWAGELFF
>TRBJ2-7|TRBD1|TRBV12-5|few|15
TGTGCTAGTGGCTCCGGGACAGGGGCCTACAATGAGCAGTACTTC
CASGSGTGAYNEQYF
>TRBJ1-2|NA|TRBV12-3/TRBV12-4|once|14
TGTGCCAGCAGACCTGTGACAGACTACTATGGCTACACCTTC
CASRPVTDYYGYTF
>TRBJ2-1|TRBD2|TRBV13|NA|18
TGTGCCAGCAGCTTAGAGGTCGGGGGGGGCCGGTCCTACAATGAGCAGTTCTTC
CASSLEVGGGRSYNEQFF
>TRBJ2-7|TRBD2|TRBV3-1|NA|17
TGTGCCAGCAGCCAAGAATCCTTCACTAGCGGGAGTTACGAGCAGTACTTC
CASSQESFTSGSYEQYF
>TRBJ1-6|TRBD1|TRBV28|few|15
TGTGCCAGCAGCCTCATGACAGGGAAGGGTTCACCCCTCCACTTT
CASSLMTGKGSPLHF
>TRBJ2-1|NA|TRBV14|few|15
TGTGCCAGCAGCCAGCGCGGGACCGAGCGTAGCGAGCAGTTCTTC
CASSQRGTERSEQFF
>TRBJ2-1|NA|TRBV24-1|NA|12
TGTGCCACCAGTGTTGGAGGTGGCGAGCAGTTCTTC
CATSVGGGEQFF
>TRBJ2-3|TRBD2|TRBV9|once|16
TGTGCCAGCAGCGCAGGGTTCTTGCGGGGGTCAGATACGCAGTATTTT
CASSAGFLRGSDTQYF
>TRBJ1-2|NA|TRBV12-3/TRBV12-4|few|14
TGTGCCAGCAGTTTTTTGGGGGCGCCGGATGGCTACACCTTC
CASSFLGAPDGYTF
>TRBJ2-7|TRBD2|TRBV27|many|16
TGTGCCAGCAGTTCGGGACTAGCCCTAGGGGCTTACGAGCAGTACTTC
CASSSGLALGAYEQYF
>TRBJ2-7|TRBD1|TRBV6-2/TRBV6-3|NA|16
TGTGCCAGCAGTTCCATAGACAGGGGGCAAGGTTACGAGCAGTACTTC
CASSSIDRGQGYEQYF
>TRBJ1-1|NA|TRBV29-1|few|13
TGCAGCGTTGGGGGGCAGGGTGTGACTGAAGCTTTCTTT
CSVGGQGVTEAFF
>TRBJ2-3|NA|TRBV27|NA|14
TGTGCCAGCAGTTTAGGAATAGCGAGAGATACGCAGTGTTTT
CASSLGIARDTQCF
>TRBJ2-1|TRBD2|TRBV5-1|NA|22
TGCGCCAGCAGCCCCACCCTATCCTATAGCGGGAGAGGACTTTGGGGCCCTACGTTCCAGTTCTTC
CASSPTLSYSGRGLWGPTFQFF
>TRBJ2-7|NA|TRBV6-6|NA|13
TGTGCCAGCAAAGGGGGGCCAAGCTACGAGCAGTACTTC
CASKGGPSYEQYF
>TRBJ1-2|TRBD1|TRBV7-9|NA|18
TGTGCCAGCAGCTCTCTACGACAGGGCAGGAGTGGAGGCTATGGCTACACCTTC
CASSSLRQGRSGGYGYTF
>TRBJ1-2|NA|TRBV20-1|NA|12
TGCAGTGCTATTTGGACAGTATATGGCTACACCTTC
CSAIWTVYGYTF
>TRBJ1-5|NA|TRBV7-6|NA|16
TGTGCCAGCAGCTTAAGTCACGACCTCTCCAATCAGCCCCAGCATTTT
CASSLSHDLSNQPQHF